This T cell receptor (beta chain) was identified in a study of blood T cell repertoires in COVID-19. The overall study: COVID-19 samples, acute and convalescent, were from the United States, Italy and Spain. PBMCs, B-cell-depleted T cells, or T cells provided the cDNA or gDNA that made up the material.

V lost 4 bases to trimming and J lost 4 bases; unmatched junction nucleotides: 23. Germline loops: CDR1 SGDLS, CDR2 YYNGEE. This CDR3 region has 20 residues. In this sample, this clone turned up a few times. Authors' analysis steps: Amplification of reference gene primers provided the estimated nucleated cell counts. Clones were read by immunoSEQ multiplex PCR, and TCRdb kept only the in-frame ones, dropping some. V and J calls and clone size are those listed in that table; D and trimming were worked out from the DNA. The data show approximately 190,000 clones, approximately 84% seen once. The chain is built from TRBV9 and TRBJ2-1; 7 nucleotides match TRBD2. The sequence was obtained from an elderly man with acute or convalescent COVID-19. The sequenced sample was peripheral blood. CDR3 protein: CASSPRAGTMDSYSYNEQFF. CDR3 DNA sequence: TGTGCCAGCAGCCCTCGAGCGGGAACCATGGATTCGTACTCGTACAATGAGCAGTTCTTC.